The subject of this entry is one TCR beta chain. The data were taken from a study of blood T cell repertoires in COVID-19. Across the whole study: Samples came from the United States, Italy and Spain, spanning acute and convalescent COVID-19. PBMCs, B-cell-depleted T cells, or T cells were the source of the cDNA or gDNA that made up the material.

TCRdb's copy holds only in-frame clones and misses some; the assay was immunoSEQ multiplex PCR. Among under 200,000 clones listed, more than 85% were seen once. V lost 2 bases and J lost 0; bases outside the gene matches: 3. CDR3 length: 16 amino acids. Germline lookup yields CDR1 ENHRY and CDR2 SYGVKD. The specimen sequenced was peripheral blood. The TCR originated in a man aged 18 to 29 with acute or convalescent COVID-19. The chain employs TRBV10-3 and TRBJ2-7; 11 bases fit TRBD1. For the CDR3, the DNA is TGTGCCATCAGTGAGCCAGGACAGGGGGCCTCCTACGAGCAGTACTTC. Its translation is CAISEPGQGASYEQYF.